The next 11 T cell receptor beta chains were all read from a single sample in a study of neurological immune-mediated disorders. One entry per CDR3 protein, called by TCRdb with MiXCR from the 5' RACE reads. There are tens of thousands of distinct CDR3 sequences in the sample; around 2.6% occur only once, and 1.1% lies in the top ten. Material for sequencing was PBMCs. The receptors were gathered from a woman in her twenties or thirties with multiple sclerosis.

This clonotype appeared many times. The chain carries TRBV15 and TRBJ2-7; TRBD1 matches at 10 bases. Trimming took 6 bases from V and 2 from J; bases not matched to a gene: 4. The germline gives CDR1 LNHNV, CDR2 YYDKDF (reference sequence). The CDR3 spans 14 residues. This CDR3 is CATSPGTGAYEQYF. CDR3 bases: TGTGCCACCAGTCCCGGGACAGGGGCCTACGAGCAGTACTTC.

This clonotype was recorded at least ten times. The V and J genes are TRBV5-1 and TRBJ2-1; D might be TRBD2 (6 bases). The CDR3 is 15 amino acids. Trimming took off 0 bases at V and 6 bases at J, with 13 bases between the two ends. The germline V gene has CDR1 SGHRS and CDR2 YFSETQ. The CDR3 loop is CASSLVLGSGNEQFF. CDR3 DNA sequence: TGCGCCAGCAGCTTGGTTCTCGGGAGCGGCAATGAGCAGTTCTTC.

This clonotype came up many times. The genes are TRBV27 and TRBJ2-5, with 7 positions matching TRBD2. Germline V gene data show CDR1 as MNHEY and CDR2 as SMNVEV (reference sequence). CDR3 length equals 15 residues. The V gene end was trimmed by 6 bases and the J gene end by 2 bases; junction bases not matched to a gene: 9. This chain's CDR3 is CASRAGGGAQETQYF. CDR3 DNA sequence: TGTGCCAGCAGGGCTGGGGGAGGGGCTCAAGAGACCCAGTACTTC.

This clonotype was recorded many times. The chain recombines TRBV20-1 with TRBJ2-7; D might be TRBD2 (7 bases). Germline assignment: CDR1 DFQATT and CDR2 SNEGSKA (reference sequence). The CDR3 runs to 15 residues. V was clipped by 6 bases and J by 0 bases, with 18 bases between them. The CDR3 is CSAPDRRGSSYEQYF. The CDR3 region has the DNA TGCAGTGCGCCAGACAGGCGGGGGAGCTCCTACGAGCAGTACTTC.

This clonotype was recorded many times. The chain links TRBV5-1 to TRBJ1-1, with D perhaps matching TRBD1 (5 bases). V was pared by 5 bases and J by 2 bases, with 22 bases between. The germline CDR1 and CDR2 sequences are SGHRS and YFSETQ. The CDR3 has 17 amino acids. The DNA of the CDR3 is TGCGCCAGCAGTTCTACTGGCGGGACCGACGGAAACACTGAAGCTTTCTTT. Protein product: CASSSTGGTDGNTEAFF.

This clonotype appeared many times. This chain links TRBV7-2 with TRBJ2-7; D unclear. Trimming stripped 0 bases from V and 3 bases from J, with 9 bases between. This CDR3 is built from 14 residues. Germline CDR1 SGHTA, CDR2 FQGNSA. The CDR3 loop reads CASSLAALYYEQYF. CDR3 DNA sequence: TGTGCCAGCAGCTTAGCGGCGCTGTACTACGAGCAGTACTTC. The variable domain in full, completed from reference TRBV7-2 and TRBJ2-7, reads GAGVSQSPSNKVTEKGKDVELRCDPISGHTALYWYRQSLGQGLEFLIYFQGNSAPDKSGLPSDRFSAERTGGSVSTLTIQRTQQEDSAVYLCASSLAALYYEQYFGPGTRLTVT.

This clonotype was observed at least ten times. The V gene is TRBV5-1, the J gene TRBJ1-1; D is undetermined. The V gene's germline CDR1 is SGHRS and CDR2 YFSETQ. Trimming stripped 0 bases from V and 6 bases from J, with 9 bases between. The CDR3 has 13 amino acids. As DNA, the CDR3 is TGCGCCAGCAGCTTGGAGGGTTCTTCTGAAGCTTTCTTT. This sequence encodes CASSLEGSSEAFF.

This clonotype was counted ten times or more. The rearrangement joins TRBV20-1 to TRBJ2-4, with D hard to call. Germline assignment: CDR1 DFQATT and CDR2 SNEGSKA (reference sequence). V was trimmed by 0 bases and J by 6 bases, leaving 18 bases between them. The CDR3 totals 16 residues. CDR3 sequence: CSAREPYVGFGNIQYF. The CDR3 DNA follows: TGCAGTGCTAGAGAACCTTATGTGGGCTTCGGAAACATTCAGTACTTC.

In this sample, this clonotype turned up many times. CDR3 DNA: TGTGCCAGCAGCGTAGCGGTCGGACTAGCGGGAGGGCTTCACATCGGCGATGAGCAGTTCTTC. This gives the protein CASSVAVGLAGGLHIGDEQFF. V is TRBV9 and J is TRBJ2-1, with TRBD2 identical over 15 bases. This CDR3 has 21 amino acids. The junction had 18 bases not matched to a gene; V was cut back by 0 bases and J by 8 bases. CDR1 and CDR2 from the germline V gene are SGDLS and YYNGEE.

J is TRBJ2-7 and V is TRBV11-2, with D tentatively TRBD1 (5 bases). Germline loops: CDR1 SGHAT, CDR2 FQNNGV. Deletions cut 6 bases from V and 4 bases from J, with 16 bases between. The CDR3 contains 14 residues. The CDR3 spells CASRRPDKGYEQYF. The CDR3 DNA reads TGTGCCAGCAGACGGCCGGACAAGGGTTACGAGCAGTACTTC.

This clonotype was counted ten times or more. This chain uses TRBV4-2 with TRBJ2-5; D gene uncertain. The CDR3 is made up of 12 amino acids. Per germline, CDR1 LGHNA and CDR2 YNFKEQ. V was pared by 8 bases and J by 1 base, with 8 bases between. The CDR3 sequence is CASGLAQETQYF. The CDR3 DNA follows: TGTGCCAGCGGCCTGGCCCAAGAGACCCAGTACTTC.